These 17 T cell receptor beta chains share one sample of origin, sequenced in a study of T cells after posttransplantation cyclophosphamide. A marrow graft followed busulfan-fludarabine conditioning, with cyclophosphamide on days +3 and +4. TCRdb's table, derived via immunoSEQ multiplex PCR, lists solely in-frame clones and lacks some. This sample has more than 10,000 clones and no singletons, with 20% to 30% in the ten largest. The sequences come from PBMCs, collected after allogeneic stem cell transplant with posttransplant cyclophosphamide. These receptors were taken from a female patient aged 40-49 years who received an allogeneic stem cell transplant from an unrelated donor, was CMV-positive, and had acute GVHD only. T cells may partly derive from the graft donor.

This chain joins TRBV9 and TRBJ2-1; 8 bases align to TRBD2. The CDR3 is 14 residues long. V lost 4 bases, J lost 4 bases, and 4 bases stayed unmatched. Per germline, CDR1 SGDLS and CDR2 YYNGEE. CDR3 in amino acids: CASSPGLGYNEQFF. DNA for the CDR3: TGTGCCAGCAGCCCGGGACTAGGGTACAATGAGCAGTTCTTC.

This clone appeared many times. This rearrangement joins TRBV4-2 to TRBJ1-5, with D possibly matching TRBD1 (5 bases). Looked up from germline, CDR1 is LGHNA and CDR2 is YNFKEQ. This CDR3 is built from 15 residues. V gave up 0 bases and J gave up 6 bases, with 12 bases separating them. For the CDR3, the DNA is TGTGCCAGCAGCCAAGAGCGCAGGGTCTTTCAGCCCCAGCATTTT. It yields the protein CASSQERRVFQPQHF.

This clone was seen repeatedly, ten times or more. The sample holds other DNA sequences that translate to the same CDR3. The chain combines TRBV7-9 with TRBJ2-7; D remains ambiguous. Trimming stripped 5 bases from V and 4 bases from J, with 9 bases between. The V gene's germline CDR1 is SEHNR and CDR2 FQNEAQ (reference sequence). The CDR3 is made up of 12 amino acids. The CDR3 region has the DNA TGTGCCAGCAGCCCAACAGATTACGAGCAGTACTTC. Protein: CASSPTDYEQYF.

Turning to this clone: This sample includes further DNA sequences coding for the same CDR3. The gene calls are TRBV9 and TRBJ2-3; 9 bases fit TRBD1. V lost 6 bases, J lost 1 base, and 3 bases stayed unmatched. CDR1 SGDLS and CDR2 YYNGEE come from the germline V gene. The CDR3 is 14 amino acids. CDR3 DNA: TGTGCCAGCAAGAGGACAGGGGGCACAGATACGCAGTATTTT. This encodes CASKRTGGTDTQYF.

This chain joins TRBV28 and TRBJ2-3, with 10 bases that match TRBD2. The CDR3 is 16 residues long. CDR1 and CDR2 from the germline V gene are MDHEN and SYDVKM. The V and J ends lost 6 bases and 1 base, in that order; junction bases with no gene match: 7. CDR3 sequence: CASSVLAGVGTDTQYF. The DNA for the CDR3 is TGTGCCAGCAGCGTGCTAGCGGGAGTGGGCACAGATACGCAGTATTTT. The full variable domain, in which reference TRBV28 and TRBJ2-3 provide the parts outside the CDR3, is DVKVTQSSRYLVKRTGEKVFLECVQDMDHENMFWYRQDPGLGLRLIYFSYDVKMKEKGDIPEGYSVSREKKERFSLILESASTNQTSMYLCASSVLAGVGTDTQYFGPGTRLTVL.

This clone was observed many times. The chain carries TRBV5-1 and TRBJ2-2; 9 nucleotides align to TRBD1. Germline values: CDR1 SGHRS, CDR2 YFSETQ. V dropped 0 bases and J dropped 4; count of bases not matched to a gene: 1. The CDR3 is 15 residues long. The CDR3 loop is CASSLGTGVTGELFF. CDR3 in DNA: TGCGCCAGCAGCTTGGGGACAGGGGTCACCGGGGAGCTGTTTTTT. The entire variable domain, with the rest obtained from reference TRBV5-1 and TRBJ2-2, is as follows: KAGVTQTPRYLIKTRGQQVTLSCSPISGHRSVSWYQQTPGQGLQFLFEYFSETQRNKGNFPGRFSGRQFSNSRSEMNVSTLELGDSALYLCASSLGTGVTGELFFGEGSRLTVL.

The sample holds many counts of this clone. The J gene is TRBJ2-1, the V gene TRBV5-4; 7 nucleotides line up with TRBD2. V dropped 5 bases and J dropped 5; count of bases not matched to a gene: 10. Germline V gene sequence: CDR1 SGHNT, CDR2 YYREEE (reference sequence). The CDR3 totals 15 residues. CDR3 protein: CASSKPTSVDNEQFF. CDR3 DNA: TGTGCCAGCAGTAAGCCTACTAGCGTAGACAATGAGCAGTTCTTC.

At least ten counts were recorded for this clone. DNA for the CDR3: TGCGCCAGCAGCCAAGGTAGCAGCAGAACTAATCAGCCCCAGCATTTT. Protein sequence: CASSQGSSRTNQPQHF. The rearrangement uses TRBV4-1 and TRBJ1-5; D ambiguous. Germline V gives CDR1 MGHRA, CDR2 YSYEKL. This CDR3 comprises 16 residues. Trimming left V 1 base short and J 4 bases short, with 14 bases between.

This clone was counted at least ten times. V is TRBV5-1 and J is TRBJ2-3; TRBD2 is a possible D gene (6 bases). The CDR3 runs to 16 residues. V lost 0 bases and J lost 0, with 11 bases in between. CDR1 and CDR2 from the germline V gene are SGHRS and YFSETQ. CDR3 nucleotides: TGCGCCAGCAGCTTGGGTGCGGGACCTAGCACAGATACGCAGTATTTT. This translates into CASSLGAGPSTDTQYF.

This clone was recorded at least ten times. V gene TRBV30 combines with J gene TRBJ1-3, with D hard to call. The germline gives CDR1 GTSNPN, CDR2 SVGIG (reference sequence). The CDR3 contains 14 residues. V was shortened by 2 bases and J by 0 bases, with 8 bases between the two germline ends. In nucleotides, the CDR3 is TGTGCCTGGAGTATGTCCTACTCTGGAAACACCATATATTTT. Protein sequence: CAWSMSYSGNTIYF. The whole variable domain, filled in from reference TRBV30 and TRBJ1-3, reads SQTIHQWPATLVQPVGSPLSLECTVEGTSNPNLYWYRQAAGRGLQLLFYSVGIGQISSEVPQNLSASRPQDRQFILSSKKLLLSDSGFYLCAWSMSYSGNTIYFGEGSWLTVV.

The chain employs TRBV7-9 and TRBJ1-6; D remains ambiguous. CDR1 is SEHNR, CDR2 FQNEAQ, per germline (reference sequence). This CDR3 has 15 amino acids. V lost 1 base to trimming and J lost 2 bases, with 6 bases between them. DNA of the CDR3: TGTGCCAGCAGCTTAGGAGGCCCCTATAATTCACCCCTCCACTTT. Protein: CASSLGGPYNSPLHF.

This clone was observed at least ten times. J is TRBJ2-5 and V is TRBV18, with 8 bases that match TRBD1. The CDR3 extends over 16 amino acids. The V gene's germline CDR1 is KGHSH and CDR2 LQKENI. V was pared by 4 bases and J by 5 bases, with 12 bases of the junction left unmatched. The CDR3 nucleotides read TGTGCCAGCTCACAGGGACAGGATACCCGCTGGGAGACCCAGTACTTC. It specifies CASSQGQDTRWETQYF.

In its sample, this clone was seen many times. The V call is TRBV28, the J call TRBJ1-2; D possibly corresponds to TRBD1 (5 bases). V dropped 5 bases and J dropped 10 bases, with 11 bases sitting between them. This CDR3 has 11 residues. The germline gives CDR1 MDHEN, CDR2 SYDVKM. CDR3 bases: TGTGCCAGCAGTCTGCCGACAGCCTACACCTTC. The encoded protein is CASSLPTAYTF.

This clone was counted only a few times. The chain carries TRBV28 and TRBJ2-1; 7 nucleotides match TRBD2. This CDR3 contains 15 residues. Trimming at V came to 5 bases and at J to 8 bases, leaving 12 bases not matched to a gene. The V gene's germline CDR1 is MDHEN and CDR2 SYDVKM. CDR3 DNA sequence: TGTGCCAGCAGTCCTACTATGCGGGGGTTAGATGAGCAGTTCTTC. Protein product: CASSPTMRGLDEQFF.

In this sample, this clone turned up many times. V gene TRBV4-2 combines with J gene TRBJ2-1; the match to TRBD2 covers 9 bases. Germline V gene lookup returns CDR1 LGHNA and CDR2 YNFKEQ. V was clipped by 1 base and J by 7 bases; unmatched bases: 8. There are 16 residues in the CDR3. The CDR3 loop reads CASSQGFGTSYNEQFF. The CDR3 nucleotides are TGTGCCAGCAGCCAAGGGTTTGGGACTAGCTATAATGAGCAGTTCTTC.

Only a few counts were recorded for this clone. CDR3 coding DNA: TGTGCCAGCAGTCAGGACAGGGATAATTCACCCCTCCACTTT. Translating gives CASSQDRDNSPLHF. V gene TRBV6-1 combines with J gene TRBJ1-6; 8 bases are a match to TRBD1. The germline V gene encodes CDR1 MNHNS and CDR2 SASEGT. V shed 5 bases, J shed 5 bases, and the junction held 2 bases outside the gene matches. The CDR3 sequence is 14 residues long.

There are many counts of this clone. CDR3: CASSIAGRGNEKLFF. The DNA for the CDR3 is TGTGCCAGTAGTATAGCAGGGCGGGGTAATGAAAAACTGTTTTTT. The V call is TRBV19, the J call TRBJ1-4; D might be TRBD1 (5 bases). The CDR3 runs 15 residues. Looked up from germline, CDR1 is LNHDA and CDR2 is SQIVND (reference sequence). Trimming left V 1 base short and J 4 bases short, with 10 bases between.